A single sample is the source of the 17 T cell receptor beta chains below, sequenced in a study of T-cell reconstitution after alpha-beta-depleted transplantation in children. Unique molecular identifiers were incorporated during preparation of the TCRbeta library. TCRdb ran MiXCR on the PCR reads and lists one entry per CDR3 protein. The sample records 780,000 or so distinct CDR3 sequences, about 16% being singletons. Sequencing used PBMCs, mostly from graft donor cells, obtained 360 days after TCRalphabeta/CD19-depleted stem cell transplant. The receptor source for this set is a male patient under 18 who had a stem cell transplant for acute lymphoblastic leukemia, so the T cells may come from the graft donor.

This clonotype showed up just a few times. The chain carries TRBV6-1 and TRBJ2-3, with TRBD2 as a possible D gene (5 bases). Germline V gene sequence: CDR1 MNHNS, CDR2 SASEGT. This CDR3 is 15 amino acids long. Trimming removed 3 bases at V and 1 base at J, with 11 bases between. The CDR3 DNA reads as TGTGCCAGCAGTGAGGTTGGGAGACGCACAGATACGCAGTATTTT. This codes for CASSEVGRRTDTQYF.

This clonotype came up a few times. The chain is built from TRBV12-3 or TRBV12-4 and TRBJ2-7; 7 bases are a match to TRBD2. Trimming cost V 3 bases and J 6 bases; bases outside gene matches: 11. This CDR3 contains 15 residues. The CDR3 protein is CASSFGGGLRVEQYF. DNA for the CDR3: TGTGCCAGCAGTTTTGGGGGAGGGCTCAGGGTCGAGCAGTACTTC.

This clonotype was counted a few times. The chain combines TRBV12-3 or TRBV12-4 with TRBJ2-1, with D maybe TRBD2 (5 bases). Trimming cost V 7 bases and J 4 bases, with 20 bases left between them. This CDR3 region has 16 residues. In nucleotides, the CDR3 is TGTGCCAGCAATCTTCAACGGGTTAGCGCTTACAATGAGCAGTTCTTC. This encodes CASNLQRVSAYNEQFF.

The table lists this clonotype with a few counts. This chain joins TRBV12-3 or TRBV12-4 and TRBJ2-2, with D hard to call. The CDR3 has 12 residues. V dropped 7 bases and J dropped 1 base, with 4 bases sitting between them. Here the CDR3 reads CASTKNTGELFF. CDR3 nucleotide sequence: TGTGCCAGCACCAAGAACACCGGGGAGCTGTTTTTT.

This clonotype has a handful of counts. The J gene is TRBJ1-2, the V gene TRBV29-1, with 8 bases matching TRBD1. Germline V gene sequence: CDR1 SQVTM, CDR2 ANQGSEA. V lost 4 bases, J lost 5 bases, and 6 bases stayed unmatched. This CDR3 comprises 13 residues. DNA for the CDR3: TGCAGCGTTGCTGGACAGGGAGGTTATGGCTACACCTTC. Translation: CSVAGQGGYGYTF.

This clonotype was counted ten times or more. J is TRBJ2-1 and V is TRBV11-3; 12 bases line up with TRBD2. CDR3 length: 16 residues. The germline CDR1 and CDR2 sequences are SGHNT and YENEEA. V shed 5 bases and J 4 bases; nucleotides not matched to a gene: 6. The CDR3 bases are TGTGCCAGCAGCCCTAGGACTAGCGGGGTTTACAATGAGCAGTTCTTC. This gives the protein CASSPRTSGVYNEQFF.

This clonotype was seen a few times. V is TRBV20-1 and J is TRBJ1-1, with 8 bases that match TRBD1. V lost 6 bases to trimming and J lost 3 bases; unmatched junction nucleotides: 6. Germline CDR1 reads DFQATT; CDR2 reads SNEGSKA (reference sequence). The CDR3 is 13 amino acids. CDR3 in DNA: TGCAGTGCCCTTACGGACAGGGACACTGAAGCTTTCTTT. Translation: CSALTDRDTEAFF.

This clonotype turned up a few times. The chain carries TRBV29-1 and TRBJ2-1; TRBD2 matches 8 bases. This CDR3 comprises 16 residues. CDR1 is SQVTM and CDR2 is ANQGSEA in the germline V gene. J gave up 2 bases and V 0 bases, and 6 bases lay outside the gene matches. CDR3 bases: TGCAGCGTTGAAGAGGGCCTAGCGGGCGCCTACAATGAGCAGTTCTTC. This translates into CSVEEGLAGAYNEQFF.

The CDR3 protein is CASSRTGSNTEAFF. In DNA, the CDR3 is TGTGCCAGCAGTAGGACAGGGTCGAACACTGAAGCTTTCTTT. V usage is TRBV28 and J usage is TRBJ1-1, with 8 positions matching TRBD1. The V gene end was trimmed by 5 bases and the J gene end by 1 base; junction bases not matched to a gene: 3. This CDR3 is 14 amino acids long. From germline, CDR1 is MDHEN and CDR2 SYDVKM.

The V call is TRBV6-1, the J call TRBJ2-6; TRBD1 matches at 9 bases. The germline gives CDR1 MNHNS, CDR2 SASEGT. The length of the CDR3 is 15 residues. V lost 6 bases to trimming and J lost 5 bases; unmatched junction nucleotides: 5. The CDR3 nucleotides are TGTGCCAGCAGGAAAACAGGGGGCAGGGCCAACGTCCTGACTTTC. Its protein product is CASRKTGGRANVLTF.

This clonotype was seen a handful of times. This sequence joins TRBV5-1 and TRBJ2-1; D unclear. Germline V gives CDR1 SGHRS, CDR2 YFSETQ. The ends were cut back, 4 bases at V and 3 bases at J, with 20 bases in the middle. There are 17 residues in the CDR3. CDR3 amino acids: CASSGWVSTAVYNEQFF. CDR3 coding DNA: TGCGCCAGCAGCGGGTGGGTCTCTACCGCCGTCTACAATGAGCAGTTCTTC.

About this clonotype itself: A read error may explain this, as a much larger clone is one base away. Lacking the conserved final phenylalanine or tryptophan, this CDR3 likely reflects a read error. The rearrangement links TRBV27 to TRBJ2-1, with unresolved D. The germline V gene has CDR1 MNHEY and CDR2 SMNVEV (reference sequence). This CDR3 is built from 14 residues. V was cut by 0 bases and J by 6 bases, with 9 bases left in between. The DNA of the CDR3 is TGTGCCAGCAGTTTATCCACAGTGTTCAATGAGCAGTTCTCC. It translates to CASSLSTVFNEQFS.

The chain employs TRBV5-5 and TRBJ2-7; TRBD1 might be the D (5 bases). CDR1 is SGHKS and CDR2 is YYEKEE in the germline V gene (reference sequence). The V end was cut by 3 bases, the J end by 1 base, with 14 bases between. The CDR3 spans 15 residues. The CDR3 DNA is TGTGCCAGCAGCTCAGGACACGTATTTTCCTACGAGCAGTACTTC. Protein sequence: CASSSGHVFSYEQYF. Based on the CDR3 plus reference TRBV5-5 and TRBJ2-7, the full variable domain is DAGVTQSPTHLIKTRGQQVTLRCSPISGHKSVSWYQQVLGQGPQFIFQYYEKEERGRGNFPDRFSARQFPNYSSELNVNALLLGDSALYLCASSSGHVFSYEQYFGPGTRLTVT.

V usage is TRBV7-6 and J usage is TRBJ2-7; either TRBD1 or TRBD2 may fit D (6 bases each). The CDR3 runs to 13 residues. The V gene's germline CDR1 is SGHVS and CDR2 FNYEAQ. Trimming took off 5 bases at V and 5 bases at J, with 13 bases between the two ends. CDR3 sequence: CASSLSRGDEQYF. The CDR3 DNA sequence: TGTGCCAGCAGCCTAAGTAGGGGGGACGAGCAGTACTTC.

The chain is built from TRBV7-2 and TRBJ2-1, with a weak D call TRBD2 (6 bases). Trimming left V 1 base short and J 0 bases short, with 10 bases between. The germline CDR1 and CDR2 sequences are SGHTA and FQGNSA. This CDR3 has 16 residues. The CDR3 nucleotides are TGTGCCAGCAGCTTAGTTAGGGGACTCTCCTACAATGAGCAGTTCTTC. Protein: CASSLVRGLSYNEQFF.

The chain recombines TRBV5-1 with TRBJ1-5; TRBD1 aligns across 11 bases. Germline V gene sequence: CDR1 SGHRS, CDR2 YFSETQ. The CDR3 covers 17 residues. The trim removed 5 bases at V and 0 bases at J, leaving 7 bases unmatched. The CDR3 region has the DNA TGCGCCAGCAGGCAGGACAGGGGGCTCGTTAGCAATCAGCCCCAGCATTTT. This gives the protein CASRQDRGLVSNQPQHF.

The chain joins TRBV11-1 to TRBJ2-1, with 9 positions matching TRBD2. The CDR3 is made up of 20 amino acids. V lost 6 bases to trimming and J lost 6 bases; unmatched junction nucleotides: 24. Germline CDR1 SGHAT, CDR2 FQDESV (reference sequence). The CDR3 DNA reads TGTGCCAGCAGTTGCGTTACAGGACTCCTTTGGCTAGCGGGACTCAATGAGCAGTTCTTC. It codes for CASSCVTGLLWLAGLNEQFF. The variable domain in full, completed from reference TRBV11-1 and TRBJ2-1, reads EAEVAQSPRYKITEKSQAVAFWCDPISGHATLYWYRQILGQGPELLVQFQDESVVDDSQLPKDRFSAERLKGVDSTLKIQPAELGDSAMYLCASSCVTGLLWLAGLNEQFFGPGTRLTVL.